This T cell receptor (beta chain) was observed in a study of T-cell memory formation after mild COVID-19. Study-wide findings and caveats: Clones contracting day 15 to 85 were balanced CD4/CD8; later expanders leaned CD4+. Cross-reactive memory appears to have joined, as suggested by some responding clones showing up in pre-infection memory. Whether second-wave clones peaking at day 37 were SARS-CoV-2 specific went unconfirmed.

With regard to this clonotype: What it binds is not known.

5'RACE with constant-segment primers built TCRalpha and TCRbeta cDNA libraries with UMIs. TCRdb itself ran the 5' RACE reads through MiXCR, one entry per CDR3 protein. The data contain hundreds of thousands of distinct CDR3 sequences, less than 25% of them singletons. Germline CDR1 ENHRY, CDR2 SYGVKD. CDR3 length: 16 residues. Unmatched junction bases numbered 9, after V lost 2 bases and J lost 8 bases. The specimen sequenced was PBMCs or a T cell subset sorted from them (not recorded which). This receptor was taken from an adult woman who had mild COVID-19 (a few samples of this study predate the infection). Cell type and time point are not known. V and J are TRBV10-3 and TRBJ1-2, with 12 bases aligning to TRBD1. Here the CDR3 DNA reads TGTGCCATCAGTGAGCTAGGGACAGGGGGCGTCGGCGGCTACACCTTC. Encoded protein: CAISELGTGGVGGYTF.